Shown below are 24 T cell receptor beta chains from a single sample sequenced in a study of blood T cell repertoires in COVID-19. Measured with immunoSEQ multiplex PCR; TCRdb has only the in-frame clones, and not every one. Here the sample spans about 200,000 clones, 85% to 90% being singletons. The specimen was peripheral blood. Receptor source: a man aged 50-60 years with acute or convalescent COVID-19.

The chain uses TRBV7-6 and TRBJ1-2; 9 bases match TRBD1. Germline V CDR1 and CDR2: SGHVS, FNYEAQ. The V and J ends lost 4 bases and 10 bases, in that order; junction bases with no gene match: 10. The CDR3 contains 14 residues. CDR3 sequence (DNA): TGTGCCAGCAGCTCCTCTCCGGGACAGGGCGCCTACACCTTC. Its translation is CASSSSPGQGAYTF.

The rearrangement joins TRBV5-5 to TRBJ1-3; 12 bases map to TRBD1. The CDR3 runs to 19 residues. Unmatched junction bases numbered 10, after V lost 0 bases and J lost 3 bases. Looked up from germline, CDR1 is SGHKS and CDR2 is YYEKEE (reference sequence). This CDR3 is CASSLVSGTGGSYGNTIYF. In nucleotides, the CDR3 is TGTGCCAGCAGCTTGGTTTCCGGGACAGGGGGCAGTTATGGAAACACCATATATTTT.

The chain links TRBV10-3 to TRBJ2-3, with 15 bases aligning to TRBD2. From germline, CDR1 is ENHRY and CDR2 SYGVKD. This CDR3 has 18 amino acids. Trimming cost V 0 bases and J 1 base; bases outside gene matches: 2. CDR3 sequence reads: CAISESGTSGGRTDTQYF. For the CDR3, the DNA is TGTGCCATCAGTGAGTCAGGGACTAGCGGGGGGCGCACAGATACGCAGTATTTT.

J is TRBJ2-2 and V is TRBV6-4, with D hard to call. Between the trimmed V and J ends, which lost 5 bases and 1 base, there was a span of 8 bases. The germline gives CDR1 MRHNA, CDR2 SNTAGT. The CDR3 runs 14 residues. CDR3 in DNA: TGTGCCAGCAGTTCCCAGGAGAACACCGGGGAGCTGTTTTTT. It yields the protein CASSSQENTGELFF.

The chain carries TRBV29-1 and TRBJ1-5; 8 positions agree with TRBD1. This CDR3 has 14 residues. Germline loops: CDR1 SQVTM, CDR2 ANQGSEA. Unmatched junction bases numbered 6, after V lost 6 bases and J lost 2 bases. CDR3 region: CSVRTGRGNQPQHF. The CDR3 DNA reads TGCAGCGTCCGGACAGGGAGGGGCAATCAGCCCCAGCATTTT. Together with reference TRBV29-1 and TRBJ1-5, the CDR3 gives the full variable domain: SAVISQKPSRDICQRGTSLTIQCQVDSQVTMMFWYRQQPGQSLTLIATANQGSEATYESGFVIDKFPISRPNLTFSTLTVSNMSPEDSSIYLCSVRTGRGNQPQHFGDGTRLSIL.

This sequence joins TRBV7-9 and TRBJ2-7; D is undetermined. Germline V CDR1 and CDR2: SEHNR, FQNEAQ (reference sequence). V was clipped by 5 bases and J by 1 base, with 18 bases between them. The CDR3 consists of 16 residues. CDR3 nucleotides: TGTGCCAGCAGCCCCAATGTGGCAGTGGTGTCCTACGAGCAGTACTTC. Amino acid sequence: CASSPNVAVVSYEQYF.

This clone showed up just once. This chain connects TRBV19 to TRBJ1-6, with 9 positions matching TRBD1. Per the germline V gene, CDR1 is LNHDA and CDR2 is SQIVND (reference sequence). The junction had 5 bases not matched to a gene; V was cut back by 4 bases and J by 7 bases. The CDR3 has 15 residues. As DNA, the CDR3 is TGTGCCAGTAGTAGCGGACAGGGGAAGAATTCACCCCTCCACTTT. Its translation: CASSSGQGKNSPLHF. Full variable domain (missing parts from reference TRBV19 and TRBJ1-6): DGGITQSPKYLFRKEGQNVTLSCEQNLNHDAMYWYRQDPGQGLRLIYYSQIVNDFQKGDIAEGYSVSREKKESFPLTVTSAQKNPTAFYLCASSSGQGKNSPLHFGNGTRLTVT.

V is TRBV3-1 (or the pseudogene TRBV3-2) and J is TRBJ2-3; D ambiguous. Between the trimmed V and J ends, which lost 0 bases and 3 bases, there was a span of 13 bases. The CDR3 runs to 16 residues. The germline gives CDR1 LGHDT, CDR2 YNNKEL (reference sequence). The CDR3 DNA reads TGTGCCAGCAGCCAAGAGTTACAGAGCTCGACAGATACGCAGTATTTT. It is translated as CASSQELQSSTDTQYF.

This clone was picked up one time. The rearrangement joins TRBV9 to TRBJ1-6; no firm D call. The germline V gene encodes CDR1 SGDLS and CDR2 YYNGEE. V was clipped by 0 bases and J by 5 bases, with 6 bases between them. The CDR3 has 14 amino acids. CDR3 nucleotide sequence: TGTGCCAGCAGCGTAGCGGGAGATAATTCACCCCTCCACTTT. As protein: CASSVAGDNSPLHF.

The rearrangement uses TRBV7-9 and TRBJ2-2; D is possibly TRBD2 (5 bases). Germline V lookup: CDR1 SEHNR, CDR2 FQNEAQ (reference sequence). The CDR3 length is 15 residues. V lost 1 base, J lost 6 bases, and 12 bases lay in between. The CDR3, as DNA: TGTGCCAGCAGCTTAGAGGACTTTATGGCCGGGGAGCTGTTTTTT. Amino acid sequence: CASSLEDFMAGELFF.

The CDR3: CASSLGQGAGETQYF. The CDR3 DNA reads as TGCGCCAGCAGCTTGGGGCAGGGGGCTGGGGAGACCCAGTACTTC. This chain connects TRBV5-1 to TRBJ2-5; 8 nucleotides agree with TRBD1. V was pared by 0 bases and J by 5 bases, with 6 bases of the junction left unmatched. Germline CDR1 and CDR2: SGHRS and YFSETQ. The CDR3 is 15 residues long.

V usage is TRBV5-1 and J usage is TRBJ2-3; the D is unclear. The V end lost 1 base, the J end lost 4 bases, and 10 bases lay between the germline ends. CDR1 SGHRS and CDR2 YFSETQ come from the germline V gene. The CDR3 runs to 14 residues. The CDR3 nucleotides read TGCGCCAGCAGCTTGTCCTCCGAGGCAGATACGCAGTATTTT. The encoded protein is CASSLSSEADTQYF.

The count of this clone is one. The chain uses TRBV9 and TRBJ1-4; D not certain. The V and J ends lost 4 bases and 2 bases respectively, with 12 bases between them. The germline gives CDR1 SGDLS, CDR2 YYNGEE. The CDR3 spans 15 residues. The CDR3 DNA follows: TGTGCCAGCAGCCTGGACTTGCGGACTAATGAAAAACTGTTTTTT. This sequence encodes CASSLDLRTNEKLFF.

V is TRBV19 and J is TRBJ1-4, with 9 bases matching TRBD1. After removal of 6 bases from V and 5 bases from J, the junction contained 7 bases not matched to a gene. The length of the CDR3 is 15 residues. Germline CDR1 LNHDA, CDR2 SQIVND (reference sequence). As DNA, the CDR3 is TGTGCCAGTAGGCCTACCGGGACAGGGAATGAAAAACTGTTTTTT. Amino acids: CASRPTGTGNEKLFF.

The V call is TRBV6-4, the J call TRBJ2-3; TRBD2 might be the D (6 bases). This CDR3 region has 14 residues. Trimming took off 8 bases at V and 2 bases at J, with 14 bases between the two ends. The germline CDR1 and CDR2 sequences are MRHNA and SNTAGT. For the CDR3, the DNA is TGTGCCAGCTCCCCGGGGGAATACACAGATACGCAGTATTTT. Translating gives CASSPGEYTDTQYF.

V is TRBV5-1 and J is TRBJ2-3; TRBD2 aligns across 10 bases. Germline CDR1 is SGHRS and CDR2 is YFSETQ. CDR3 length: 15 residues. After removal of 5 bases from V and 1 base from J, the junction contained 4 bases not matched to a gene. The CDR3 region has the DNA TGCGCCAGCAGACCCCTAGCGGGGGGCACAGATACGCAGTATTTT. Translated, it gives CASRPLAGGTDTQYF.

In its sample, this clone was seen once. The genes are TRBV7-8 and TRBJ2-1; 14 bases match TRBD2. This CDR3 has 15 residues. CDR1 is SGHVS and CDR2 is FQNEAQ in the germline V gene. J was trimmed by 10 bases and V by 2 bases; bases with no gene match: 4. CDR3 in DNA: TGTGCCAGCAGCTTACGACTAGCGGGGGGGCCCGAGCAGTTCTTC. Protein sequence: CASSLRLAGGPEQFF.

V gene TRBV5-6 combines with J gene TRBJ1-1, with D perhaps TRBD1 (5 bases). Deletions cut 0 bases from V and 1 base from J, with 10 bases between. The germline gives CDR1 SGHDT, CDR2 YYEEEE. This CDR3 region has 15 residues. Here the CDR3 DNA reads TGTGCCAGCAGCTTGGCTAGGCAGGGGAACACTGAAGCTTTCTTT. The encoded protein is CASSLARQGNTEAFF.

A single count supports this clone. V is TRBV5-1 and J is TRBJ1-2, with D possibly being TRBD1 (5 bases). This CDR3 is built from 15 residues. Germline CDR1 reads SGHRS; CDR2 reads YFSETQ. The V gene lost 1 base and the J gene lost 2 bases, with 12 bases spanning the gap. In DNA form, the CDR3 reads TGCGCCAGCAGCTTGTCGGCAGGGAAGAACTATGGCTACACCTTC. Protein sequence: CASSLSAGKNYGYTF.

This rearrangement joins TRBV6-6 to TRBJ2-7; 9 bases fit TRBD1. CDR1 is MNHNY, CDR2 SVGAGI, per germline (reference sequence). The CDR3 sequence is 15 residues long. The V segment lost 8 bases and the J segment 2 bases; nucleotides outside the gene matches: 10. CDR3 bases: TGTGCCAGCCGAGCGAAGGGACAGGGCACCTACGAGCAGTACTTC. Amino acids: CASRAKGQGTYEQYF.

The table lists this clone with a count of one. The chain couples TRBV30 to TRBJ1-2; possible D gene TRBD1, 6 bases. Germline CDR1 GTSNPN, CDR2 SVGIG (reference sequence). Trimming pared 8 bases from V and 6 bases from J, leaving 13 bases between. The CDR3 is 11 amino acids. CDR3 sequence: CAQKGGNGYTF. In DNA form, the CDR3 reads TGTGCCCAAAAAGGGGGTAATGGCTACACCTTC.

This sequence joins TRBV6-5 and TRBJ2-7; TRBD1 matches at 10 bases. The CDR3 has 13 residues. Germline CDR1 reads MNHEY; CDR2 reads SVGAGI. V lost 7 bases and J lost 5; bases outside the gene matches: 5. CDR3 nucleotides: TGTGCCAGCATCCGACAGGGGGCAAACGAGCAGTACTTC. It is translated as CASIRQGANEQYF.

This clone was recorded once. The chain couples TRBV11-3 to TRBJ2-3; 12 bases line up with TRBD2. The CDR3 covers 16 residues. CDR1 and CDR2 (germline): SGHNT, YENEEA. The J segment lost 5 bases and the V segment lost 5 bases, leaving 8 bases of the junction unmatched. For the CDR3, the DNA is TGTGCCAGCAGCCAAGGACTAGCGGGGATAAAAGATACGCAGTATTTT. It yields the protein CASSQGLAGIKDTQYF.

This chain connects TRBV15 to TRBJ1-6, with TRBD1 matching over 8 bases. V gave up 2 bases and J gave up 7 bases; unmatched junction bases: 7. The CDR3 has 16 amino acids. CDR1 LNHNV and CDR2 YYDKDF come from the germline V gene (reference sequence). DNA for the CDR3: TGTGCCACCAGCAGATGGACAGGGTCGGGAAATTCACCCCTCCACTTT. It codes for CATSRWTGSGNSPLHF.